The clone carrying this T cell receptor beta chain showed up many times. This record comes from a study of T cell repertoires in cytomegalovirus infection. TCRdb reprocessed the reads via MiXCR and lists one record per CDR3 protein. Of hundreds of thousands of distinct CDR3 sequences in the sample, less than 40% were seen once. This CDR3 has 17 amino acids. V shed 4 bases and J 5 bases; nucleotides not matched to a gene: 15. The chain is built from TRBV12-3 or TRBV12-4 and TRBJ2-5; 8 bases map to TRBD2. This receptor was taken from a human donor in good health (CMV status not recorded). Some clones in this sample may be carry-over from other donors' samples. The sample consisted of PBMCs. The CDR3 sequence: CASSSPKDRAGEETQYF. DNA of the CDR3: TGTGCCAGCAGTTCGCCCAAAGATCGAGCGGGGGAGGAGACCCAGTACTTC.